This T cell receptor beta chain stems from a study of shared clonotypes between healthy human individuals. Whole-study results and caveats: Having only a few donors restricted how much genetic and exposure-history diversity was captured. As a rule, naive subsets had a larger estimated richness than memory subsets.

A deep-level run was used for the assay. The table came from immunoSEQ multiplex PCR; TCRdb's copy has only in-frame clones and leaves some out. Among some 2 million clones, about 95% were seen once, and the ten largest hold 1.1%. Trimming pared 7 bases from V and 1 base from J, leaving 13 bases between. The germline gives CDR1 SEHNR, CDR2 FQNEAQ (reference sequence). This CDR3 comprises 14 residues. On this clone itself: Antigen: not known.

Naivety among CD8 cells was defined by CD45RO negativity and positive CCR7 selection, thereby excluding terminally differentiated effector memory CD45RA+ cells. Those who donated were healthy HIV-negative adults, with no recent acute infections or vaccinations reported. Source material: naive CD8+ T cells sorted from blood. The genes are TRBV7-9 and TRBJ1-2; D is unresolved. The origin of this receptor is a man in his late teens or twenties in good health. The CDR3 loop is CASTHTTDNYGYTF. The DNA of the CDR3 is TGTGCCAGCACTCACACCACAGATAACTATGGCTACACCTTC. Full variable domain (missing parts from reference TRBV7-9 and TRBJ1-2): DTGVSQNPRHKITKRGQNVTFRCDPISEHNRLYWYRQTLGQGPEFLTYFQNEAQLEKSRLLSDRFSAERPKGSFSTLEIQRTEQGDSAMYLCASTHTTDNYGYTFGSGTRLTVV.